What follows describes a single T cell receptor (beta chain). Adults between roughly 18 and 90 years of age took part from 20 to 25 US areas. The recovered donors of Cohort 3 showed two negative PCRs, clearance, or symptom resolution. These data belong to a study of blood T cell repertoires in COVID-19. Overall study context: PBMCs, B-cell-depleted T cells, or T cells were the source of the cDNA or gDNA that made up the material.

This CDR3 has 15 residues. Germline-derived CDR1 and CDR2 are SEHNR and FQNEAQ (reference sequence). Germline trimming cut 3 bases from V and 8 bases from J; bases unmatched to any gene: 11. Methods used by the authors: For nucleated cells, counts were estimated from reference gene primer amplification. Measured with immunoSEQ multiplex PCR; TCRdb has only the in-frame clones, and not every one. D and trimming were read from the DNA, whereas the V and J calls and clone size are those reported in that table. This sample has 150,000 or so clones, with roughly 80% found just once. The sample taken for sequencing was PBMCs or T cells enriched from blood (not recorded which). This TCR came from a man aged 45-65 years who had recovered from COVID-19. The chain employs TRBV7-9 and TRBJ1-2; 8 nucleotides match TRBD1. CDR3 sequence: CASSFADRGERGYTF. DNA for the CDR3: TGTGCCAGCAGCTTCGCCGACAGGGGCGAGAGGGGCTACACCTTC.